This T cell receptor beta chain was documented in a study of tissue T cells after allogeneic stem cell transplantation (dated by TCRdb to 2021 to 2024). About the investigation overall: When multiple samples of a tissue existed, pathologist review of H&E sections prioritized samples with histologically apparent lymphocytes for sequencing. On the human side, the study was prospective and observational, with no blinding or randomization. TCR beta repertoires were profiled across many tissues obtained from research autopsies of patients with and without GVHD, as well as in mouse models of GVHD.

Deletion took 5 bases off V and 8 bases off J, with a span of 16 bases between the germline ends. The CDR3 spans 13 residues, from the cysteine through the phenylalanine. Here the CDR3 DNA is all that survives: 39 bases in frame from base 1. CDR1 SGHRS and CDR2 YFSETQ are derived from the germline V gene. To prepare the library, the immunoSEQ multiplex PCR assay was applied. TCRbeta CDR3 sequencing was performed at survey depth by Adaptive Biotechnologies, and CDR3 sequences, V/J genes, productive frequency and template counts were reported. TCR beta CDR3 regions were amplified from genomic DNA rather than RNA. In the original analysis: Jensen-Shannon divergence served to quantify pairwise repertoire overlap between tissues, with 0 meaning identical and 1 meaning complete divergence. Tissues were clustered by single-linkage agglomerative hierarchical clustering of pairwise JSD values, and the clustering results were displayed as dendrograms. GLIPH2 was run on all patient samples with simulation_depth 1000, kmer_min_depth 3 and cdr3_length_cutoff 8, and groups with more than two unique CDR3s were retained. A standardized tissue-overlap score was generated by extrapolating Jaccard GLIPH-group overlap across patients to a standard repertoire size of 1000 clones. Linear mixed-effect models, with tissue included as a fixed effect and individual included as a random effect, were used to assess associations of diversity with clinical or experimental variables. The table was pulled from immuneACCESS by TCRdb, which kept in-frame rearrangements only. Such tables lose some clones; where checked, under half of the loss comes from unresolved V genes, and the rest has no known cause. D and trimming were read from the DNA, whereas the V and J calls and clone size are those reported in that table. The sample profile shows some 24,000 clones; less than 75% of them were found once. The leading ten clones occupy approximately 8% of the sample.

Sample time point, as interpreted from the label and publication: human tissue collected at research (rapid) autopsy. For comparison, three non-HCT patients with other cancers were selected retrospectively, each having at least five GI tract samples and no known GI disease at death. After a median post-mortem interval of about nine hours, the autopsy tissues collected included GI sites spanning esophagus to rectum, along with liver, skin and lymphoid organs including spleen. Each autopsy specimen was cut in two, with one portion flash-frozen in liquid nitrogen and the remainder formalin-fixed, and the outer muscle layers of GI specimens were removed. Genomic DNA was extracted from frozen tissues using the Mag-Bind Blood & Tissue DNA HDQ 96 Kit on a Chemagic 360 or the DNeasy Blood & Tissue Kit. Because of concern about red blood cell contamination, the extracted DNA went through further purification with the Genomic DNA Clean & Concentrator-25 kit.

In the case of this clone: It lacks a known antigen. Per-nucleotide qualities are absent, and no much larger clonotype sits a single base away.

Here is what the overall study found, with its caveats: Which tissue TCRs were alloreactive or antigen-specific was not determined in the study, and some clones might have been persisting host cells. Only a few T cell clones appeared in more than one patient, yet motif-based clustering showed tissue-specific repertoire signatures that were shared between patients. For the non-GVHD comparator patients, no blood samples were available. Within patients, how anatomically similar the tissues were was a key factor in shaping TCR repertoire composition, regardless of disease or transplant status. In both patients and mice, T cells from blood and spleen covered only a limited part of the TCR repertoire found in tissues. A small and clinically heterogeneous patient cohort was studied, and sampling depth was acknowledged as a limitation.

Sequencing was performed on tissue from the ileum, taken at autopsy. The V gene is TRBV5-1 and the J gene is TRBJ1-2; tentative D gene TRBD1, with 5 bases matching. This TCR derives from a female donor aged 60 or older with lung cancer. The bases are TGCGCCAGCAGGGTTGGGGCTTCGGAGGGCTACACCTTC. Its amino acids are CASRVGASEGYTF.